This T cell receptor beta chain was sequenced during a study of early stage breast cancer tumors. Turning to the study itself: Invasive lobular carcinomas made up about 35% of the 12 ER+/PR+/HER2- tumors.

This clone counts as large. The adjacent normal breast tissue was taken roughly 2-4 cm from the tumor. The V segment lost 4 bases and the J segment 2 bases; nucleotides outside the gene matches: 10. The CDR3 covers 16 residues. The germline CDR1 and CDR2 sequences are SGHDN and FVKESK. Repertoires were generated with immunoSEQ multiplex PCR, while TCRdb's copy carries only in-frame clones and drops some. The sample includes around 14,000 clones, about four fifths seen only once; the top ten take 7.5% to 9%. Sequencing was carried out using normal breast tissue next to the tumor. The chain uses TRBV14 and TRBJ2-7; 8 nucleotides agree with TRBD1. The receptor's source is a person between 45 and 65 years old with breast cancer. This CDR3 reads CASSLLGDRGTYEQYF. DNA of the CDR3: TGTGCCAGCAGCCTCCTCGGAGACAGGGGAACCTACGAGCAGTACTTC.